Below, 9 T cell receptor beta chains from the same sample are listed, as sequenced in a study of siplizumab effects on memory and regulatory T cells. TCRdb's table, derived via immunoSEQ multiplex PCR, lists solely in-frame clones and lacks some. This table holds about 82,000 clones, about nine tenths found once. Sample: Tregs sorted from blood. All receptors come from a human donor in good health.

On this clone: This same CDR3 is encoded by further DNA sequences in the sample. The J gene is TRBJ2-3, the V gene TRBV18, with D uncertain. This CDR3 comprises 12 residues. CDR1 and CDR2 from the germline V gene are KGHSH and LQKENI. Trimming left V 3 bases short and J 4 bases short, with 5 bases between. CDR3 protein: CASSPGSDTQYF. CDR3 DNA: TGTGCCAGCTCACCTGGGTCAGATACGCAGTATTTT.

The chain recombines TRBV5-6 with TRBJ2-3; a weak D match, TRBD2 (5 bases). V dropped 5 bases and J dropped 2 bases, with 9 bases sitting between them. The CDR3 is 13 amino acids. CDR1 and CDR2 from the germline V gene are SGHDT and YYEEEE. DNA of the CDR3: TGTGCCAGCAGGTCGCGGGCCACAGATACGCAGTATTTT. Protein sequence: CASRSRATDTQYF.

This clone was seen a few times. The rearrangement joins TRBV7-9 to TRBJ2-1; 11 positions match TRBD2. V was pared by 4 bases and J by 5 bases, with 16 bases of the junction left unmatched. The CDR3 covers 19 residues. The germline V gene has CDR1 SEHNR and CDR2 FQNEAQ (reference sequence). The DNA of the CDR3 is TGTGCCAGCAGCTCCCTCCTCTCTAGCGGGGGGTCTACCAACAATGAGCAGTTCTTC. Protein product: CASSSLLSSGGSTNNEQFF.

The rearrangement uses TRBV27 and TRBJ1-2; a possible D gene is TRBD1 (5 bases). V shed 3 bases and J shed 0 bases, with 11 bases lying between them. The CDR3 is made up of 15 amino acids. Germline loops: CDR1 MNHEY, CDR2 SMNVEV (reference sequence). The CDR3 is CASSFEGTANYGYTF. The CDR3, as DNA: TGTGCCAGCAGTTTCGAAGGGACGGCTAACTATGGCTACACCTTC.

As DNA, the CDR3 is TGTGCCAGCAGCCTAGAGTTCGGAAGAAATTCACCCCTCCACTTT. Encoded protein: CASSLEFGRNSPLHF. The chain uses TRBV28 and TRBJ1-6, with D unresolved. V lost 6 bases and J lost 7, with 16 bases in between. CDR1 is MDHEN and CDR2 is SYDVKM in the germline V gene. The CDR3 is 15 residues long.

The DNA for the CDR3 is TGCGCCAGCAGCCGGGACAGGGATAAGCAGTACTTC. Protein: CASSRDRDKQYF. The chain has TRBV5-1 and TRBJ2-7; TRBD1 aligns across 9 bases. CDR3 size: 12 residues. J gave up 8 bases and V 4 bases, and 4 bases lay outside the gene matches. Germline V lookup: CDR1 SGHRS, CDR2 YFSETQ.

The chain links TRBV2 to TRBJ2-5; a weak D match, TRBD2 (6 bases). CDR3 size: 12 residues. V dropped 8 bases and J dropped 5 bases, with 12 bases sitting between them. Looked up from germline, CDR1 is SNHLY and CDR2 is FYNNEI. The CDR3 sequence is CASRGWLETQYF. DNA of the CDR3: TGTGCCAGCCGGGGGTGGTTGGAGACCCAGTACTTC.

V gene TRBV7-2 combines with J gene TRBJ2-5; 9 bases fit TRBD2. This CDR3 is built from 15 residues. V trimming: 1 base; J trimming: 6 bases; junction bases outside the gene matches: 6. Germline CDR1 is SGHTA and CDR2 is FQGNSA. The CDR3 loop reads CASSLDAGGLKTQYF. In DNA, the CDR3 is TGTGCCAGCAGCTTAGACGCGGGGGGGCTTAAGACCCAGTACTTC. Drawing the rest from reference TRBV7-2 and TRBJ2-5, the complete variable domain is GAGVSQSPSNKVTEKGKDVELRCDPISGHTALYWYRQSLGQGLEFLIYFQGNSAPDKSGLPSDRFSAERTGGSVSTLTIQRTQQEDSAVYLCASSLDAGGLKTQYFGPGTRLLVL.

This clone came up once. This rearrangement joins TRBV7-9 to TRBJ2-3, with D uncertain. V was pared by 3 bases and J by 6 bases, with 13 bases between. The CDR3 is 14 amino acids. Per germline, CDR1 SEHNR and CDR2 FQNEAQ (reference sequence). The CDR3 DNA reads TGTGCCAGCAGCTTCTACTCTGTTGGGGATACGCAGTATTTT. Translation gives CASSFYSVGDTQYF.